Listed below are T cell receptor beta chains from one sample, sequenced in a study of T cell responses to AZD1222 COVID-19 vaccine. Assay used: immunoSEQ multiplex PCR; TCRdb lists only in-frame clones, some missing. Of about 84,000 clones listed, approximately 85% were seen once; the top ten hold around 10%. The sample here was peripheral blood, taken 28 days after the second AZD1222 dose. All receptors derive from an adult who received the AZD1222 COVID-19 vaccine. Each CDR3 is given with its conserved first and last residue. The order of the fields is J gene, V gene, clone size, D gene, CDR3 DNA, CDR3 protein. A D gene is named only where the DNA matches it firmly. Clone size, where shown, is once, few, many, or a class for clones that have expanded.

>TRBJ1-4|TRBV28|NA|NA
TGTGCCAGCAGCCCCGGGGTGGCGCATAATGAAAAACTGTTTTTT
CASSPGVAHNEKLFF
>TRBJ1-6|TRBV5-1|NA|NA
TGCGCCAGCAGCAGGGCGGGAGACAGCCTTTCACCCCTCCACTTT
CASSRAGDSLSPLHF
>TRBJ2-5|TRBV6-5|NA|NA
TGTGCCAGCAGGAAACAGGGTGTAGAGACCCAGTACTTC
CASRKQGVETQYF
>TRBJ1-6|TRBV5-3|NA|NA
TGTGCCAGAAGCTGCTATTCCGGGGGAGGTAACGGATCTCTCTATTCACCCCTCCACTTT
CARSCYSGGGNGSLYSPLHF
>TRBJ2-7|TRBV7-8|NA|TRBD2
TGTGCCAGCAGCTTACCGTCGGGAGGGTACGAGCAGTACTTC
CASSLPSGGYEQYF
>TRBJ2-1|TRBV11-2|NA|TRBD1
TGTGCCAGCAGCCTCGGGACAGGGGGCTTAAATGAGCAGTTCTTC
CASSLGTGGLNEQFF
>TRBJ2-7|TRBV28|few|TRBD1
TGTGCCAGCCAGGGGCCGGGACAGGGGACCGACGAGCAGTACTTC
CASQGPGQGTDEQYF
>TRBJ2-3|TRBV24-1|NA|NA
TGTGCCACCAGTGGTGCACTCACAGATACGCAGTATTTT
CATSGALTDTQYF
>TRBJ2-5|TRBV15|few|NA
TGTGCCACCAGCAGAGATATCAGGGGCTGGGAGACCCAGTACTTC
CATSRDIRGWETQYF
>TRBJ1-3|TRBV9|once|NA
TGTGCCAGCAGCGTAGCGGCGGCTAGGGGGGACCGCTCTGGAAACACCATATATTTT
CASSVAAARGDRSGNTIYF
>TRBJ1-1|TRBV28|NA|NA
TGTGCCAGCAGTCTAGGACGTCGGGACACTGAAGCTTTCTTT
CASSLGRRDTEAFF
>TRBJ1-5|TRBV28|NA|NA
TGTGCCAGCAAGCCTGTGCAGAAGCTTACTGGGCTTACTGAAAATCAGCCCCAGCATTTT
CASKPVQKLTGLTENQPQHF
>TRBJ2-3|TRBV29-1|NA|NA
TGCAGCCTAACCGCTAGTTCCACAGATACGCAGTATTTT
CSLTASSTDTQYF
>TRBJ2-5|TRBV5-1|NA|TRBD2
TGCGCCAGCAGCCCCGGGACTAACCAAGAGACCCAGTACTTC
CASSPGTNQETQYF
>TRBJ1-2|TRBV30|NA|NA
TGTGCCTGGAGTGTGGTCCCGAGGGGTGGCTACACCTTC
CAWSVVPRGGYTF
>TRBJ2-7|TRBV11-3|NA|NA
TGTGCCAGCAGCTTAGAAGATGGCTCATCAATCAGAGACTACGAGCAGTACTTC
CASSLEDGSSIRDYEQYF
>TRBJ1-1|TRBV6-6|once|NA
TGTGCCAGCAGTTACTTTCCGGGTGCACTGGCTTTCTTT
CASSYFPGALAFF
>TRBJ1-4|TRBV15|NA|NA
TGTGCCACCAGCAGAGGGGTAGGGTTCGATGAAAAACTGTTTTTT
CATSRGVGFDEKLFF
>TRBJ2-7|TRBV7-2|NA|NA
TGTGCCAGCAGCGTCTCCTACGAGCAGTACTTC
CASSVSYEQYF
>TRBJ2-2|TRBV7-9|NA|NA
TGTGCCAGCAGCTTCTCCGGGACCGGGGAGCTGTTTTTT
CASSFSGTGELFF
>TRBJ1-3|TRBV29-1|few|TRBD1
TGCAGCGTTGGACAGGGAGAGGGCACCATATATTTT
CSVGQGEGTIYF
>TRBJ2-2|TRBV4-1|few|NA
TGCGCCAGCAGCCAAGTTGATCTTCTTAACACCGGGGAGCTGTTTTTT
CASSQVDLLNTGELFF
>TRBJ1-2|TRBV25-1|NA|NA
TGTGCCAGCAGTGATGCAGGTTATGGCTACACCTTC
CASSDAGYGYTF
>TRBJ2-1|TRBV24-1|NA|TRBD2
TGTGCCACCAGTGTATCGGGGGGAACCTACAATGAGCAGTTCTTC
CATSVSGGTYNEQFF
>TRBJ1-2|TRBV7-2|few|NA
TGTGCCAGCAGACCGGGACACCCCGCCGGTGGCTACACCTTC
CASRPGHPAGGYTF
>TRBJ2-1|TRBV5-1|NA|NA
TGCGCCAGCAGCCCTAACTACAATGAGCAGTTCTTC
CASSPNYNEQFF
>TRBJ2-4|TRBV5-6|NA|NA
TGTGCCAGCAGACAGGGAGGCGACAAAAACATTCAGTACTTC
CASRQGGDKNIQYF
>TRBJ1-1|TRBV7-2|NA|TRBD1
TGTGCCAGCAGCCCAACGGGACAGGATTACACTGAAGCTTTCTTT
CASSPTGQDYTEAFF
>TRBJ2-5|TRBV9|NA|NA
TGTGCCAGCAGCTTCTCGGCCGAGGGCGCGGAGACCCAGTACTTC
CASSFSAEGAETQYF
>TRBJ2-5|TRBV5-1|NA|TRBD2
TGCGCCAGCAGCGGGGGACTAGCGGGAGGAATCGGCGAGACCCAGTACTTC
CASSGGLAGGIGETQYF
>TRBJ2-3|TRBV6-5|NA|TRBD2
TGTGCCAGCAGTTGGACTAGCGAAAGCGATACGCAGTATTTT
CASSWTSESDTQYF
>TRBJ1-1|TRBV3-1/TRBV3-2|NA|NA
TGTGCCAGCAGCCAAGGGGCAGGGAACACTGAAGCTTTCTTT
CASSQGAGNTEAFF
>TRBJ2-7|TRBV27|NA|NA
TGTGCCAGCAGTTTCACAGGGCCGGGGATTTCCTACGAGCAGTACTTC
CASSFTGPGISYEQYF
>TRBJ1-1|TRBV7-2|NA|NA
TGTGCCAGCAGCGAGGCCCCGAACACTGAAGCTTTCTTT
CASSEAPNTEAFF
>TRBJ2-7|TRBV27|NA|TRBD2
TGTGCCAGCAGTTTCCTACCGACATCGGGAGGGGAGCAGTACTTC
CASSFLPTSGGEQYF